One sample yielded the 17 T cell receptor beta chains listed below, sequenced in a study of identical twins' blood T cells (dated by TCRdb to between 2011 and 2013). Library creation used 5' RACE. Sequencing relied on an Illumina Genome Analyzer IIx. The raw public reads went through TCRdb reprocessing: fastp at Q25, MiXCR clone calling, in-frame beta chains kept. Identical CDR3 proteins give one entry, which carries the most common genes and DNA. For this sample there are 350,000 to 450,000 distinct CDR3 sequences; roughly 28% appear just once. The ten largest clones add up to 5.5% to 6.5% of the sample. The sample taken for sequencing was PBMCs. Receptors were obtained from a woman aged 18 to 50 in good health.

V and J are TRBV18 and TRBJ1-4; 8 nucleotides line up with TRBD1. The CDR3 is 17 residues long. Unmatched junction bases numbered 12, after V lost 5 bases and J lost 4 bases. In germline, CDR1 is KGHSH, CDR2 LQKENI. CDR3 coding DNA: TGTGCCAGCTCAGCATCGACCTCAGGGGGCCTTAATGAAAAACTGTTTTTT. Translating it yields CASSASTSGGLNEKLFF.

This clonotype has only a few counts. The rearrangement joins TRBV12-3 or TRBV12-4 to TRBJ2-7; TRBD2 matches at 7 bases. The CDR3 sequence is 15 residues long. V lost 1 base to trimming and J lost 0 bases; unmatched junction nucleotides: 3. DNA for the CDR3: TGTGCCAGCAGTTTAGGCGGGAGCAACTCCTACGAGCAGTACTTC. Its translation: CASSLGGSNSYEQYF.

The rearrangement links TRBV20-1 to TRBJ1-2; D may be TRBD1 (5 bases). The germline CDR1 and CDR2 sequences are DFQATT and SNEGSKA (reference sequence). CDR3 size: 15 residues. The ends were cut back, 6 bases at V and 3 bases at J, with 20 bases in the middle. In nucleotides, the CDR3 is TGCAGTGCCGAGATGGGGCGACAGACCCACTATGGCTACACCTTC. Amino acids: CSAEMGRQTHYGYTF.

V gene TRBV5-1 combines with J gene TRBJ1-1, with no clear D. There are 14 residues in the CDR3. The germline V and J ends were trimmed by 6 bases and 5 bases, with 17 bases remaining between them. Germline CDR1 is SGHRS and CDR2 is YFSETQ. The CDR3 is CASIQDHPATEAFF. CDR3 nucleotide sequence: TGCGCCAGCATCCAGGACCACCCTGCGACTGAAGCTTTCTTT.

This clonotype has more than one count but fewer than ten. The chain employs TRBV7-2 and TRBJ1-1, with D possibly TRBD1 on 5 matching bases. CDR3 length: 13 amino acids. Trimming removed 4 bases at V and 5 bases at J, with 11 bases between. Germline values: CDR1 SGHTA, CDR2 FQGNSA. The CDR3: CASSWGRKTEAFF. The DNA of the CDR3 is TGTGCCAGCAGCTGGGGACGCAAAACTGAAGCTTTCTTT.

This clonotype was seen more than once but under ten times. This chain connects TRBV2 to TRBJ1-2, with 10 bases aligning to TRBD1. The V and J ends lost 6 bases and 4 bases, in that order; junction bases with no gene match: 8. CDR1 and CDR2 (germline): SNHLY, FYNNEI. The CDR3 length is 15 residues. The CDR3 nucleotides read TGTGCCAGCAGCGCCGGGACAGGGGCGGTCTATGGCTACACCTTC. Translated: CASSAGTGAVYGYTF.

Note on this clonotype: A read error may be the cause here, since a much bigger clone is one base away. V gene TRBV4-1 combines with J gene TRBJ1-2; D perhaps matches TRBD1 (5 bases). The CDR3 extends over 15 amino acids. The V end lost 6 bases, the J end lost 6 bases, and 20 bases lay between the germline ends. CDR1 and CDR2 from the germline V gene are MGHRA and YSYEKL. This CDR3 is CASRASPGTINGYTF. The CDR3, as DNA: TGCGCCAGCAGAGCAAGTCCAGGGACTATTAATGGCTACACCTTC.

This clonotype was observed a few times. V gene TRBV7-9 combines with J gene TRBJ1-2; the D is unclear. V was cut by 5 bases and J by 5 bases, with 15 bases left in between. The CDR3 runs 14 residues. From germline, CDR1 is SEHNR and CDR2 FQNEAQ (reference sequence). CDR3 sequence (DNA): TGTGCCAGCAGCCCCCAGGCCCGGGGTTATGGCTACACCTTC. Its protein is CASSPQARGYGYTF.

Concerning this clonotype: A junction end diverges from the germline sequence, so it may reflect a read error. This rearrangement joins TRBV3-1 to TRBJ1-6; 7 nucleotides line up with TRBD1. Germline CDR1 and CDR2: LGHDT and YNNKEL (reference sequence). This CDR3 spans 14 amino acids. The chain's CDR3 is CACSRQGANSPLHF. The CDR3 nucleotides read TGTGCCTGCAGCCGACAGGGCGCAAATTCACCCCTCCACTTT.

This clonotype has only a few counts. This sequence joins TRBV12-3 or TRBV12-4 and TRBJ1-5; D is possibly TRBD1 (6 bases). This CDR3 region has 15 residues. Trimming removed 3 bases at V and 4 bases at J, with 13 bases between. The CDR3 region is CASSLEAGVNQPQHF. Here the CDR3 DNA reads TGTGCCAGCAGTTTGGAGGCAGGGGTTAATCAGCCCCAGCATTTT.

This clonotype has more than one count but fewer than ten. The J gene is TRBJ2-7, the V gene TRBV20-1; D unresolved. CDR1 and CDR2 from the germline V gene are DFQATT and SNEGSKA (reference sequence). This CDR3 comprises 12 residues. The V end was cut by 1 base, the J end by 3 bases, with 7 bases between. The CDR3 coding sequence is TGCAGTGCTAGAGGTCCGCTCTACGAGCAGTACTTC. It is translated as CSARGPLYEQYF.

As concerns this clonotype: This clone may be a read error of a much larger clone one base away. This rearrangement joins TRBV20-1 to TRBJ2-7; unclear D gene. Germline CDR1 is DFQATT and CDR2 is SNEGSKA (reference sequence). Trimming removed 8 bases from V and 7 bases from J, with 15 bases in between. This CDR3 has 11 amino acids. CDR3 amino acids: CSTTQSREQYF. For the CDR3, the DNA is TGCAGTACTACCCAGTCTCGGGAGCAGTACTTC.

This chain joins TRBV29-1 and TRBJ1-1; 7 positions agree with TRBD1. CDR1 is SQVTM, CDR2 ANQGSEA, per germline. CDR3 length: 14 amino acids. V was pared by 3 bases and J by 0 bases, with 4 bases of the junction left unmatched. Here the CDR3 DNA reads TGCAGCGTTGAGGGGGGACAGCTGAACACTGAAGCTTTCTTT. Amino acids: CSVEGGQLNTEAFF.

This clonotype was counted many times. This chain links TRBV20-1 with TRBJ1-1; no reliable D call. The CDR3 totals 13 residues. Germline V lookup: CDR1 DFQATT, CDR2 SNEGSKA (reference sequence). The CDR3 sequence is CIELDDTDLTAFF. In nucleotides, the CDR3 is TGCATCGAGTTGGATGATACGGACCTCACAGCTTTCTTT.

This clonotype has more than one count but fewer than ten. An end of the junction differs from the germline gene, which may be a read error. The chain couples TRBV19 to TRBJ1-2, with TRBD1 as a possible D gene (6 bases). In germline, CDR1 is LNHDA, CDR2 SQIVND (reference sequence). The CDR3 loop spans 11 amino acids. This chain's CDR3 is CASRWGLGYTF. Here the CDR3 DNA reads TGCGCCAGTAGATGGGGGCTTGGCTACACCTTC.

This chain uses TRBV24-1 with TRBJ1-2; D might be TRBD1 (5 bases). CDR3 length: 14 residues. Germline assignment: CDR1 KGHDR and CDR2 SFDVKD. The V and J ends lost 1 base and 3 bases respectively, with 8 bases between them. CDR3 residues: CATSDLGDDYGYTF. In DNA, the CDR3 is TGTGCCACCAGTGATTTAGGGGATGACTATGGCTACACCTTC.

V and J are TRBV20-1 and TRBJ2-1; no firm D call. V shed 5 bases and J shed 4 bases, with 9 bases lying between them. Germline assignment: CDR1 DFQATT and CDR2 SNEGSKA (reference sequence). The CDR3 consists of 12 residues. CDR3 region: CSAARVYNEQFF. The CDR3 nucleotides are TGCAGTGCTGCTCGGGTTTACAATGAGCAGTTCTTC.